A selection of T cell receptor beta chains follows, all from one sample in a study of OX40 agonist ivuxolimab in advanced cancers. TCRdb keeps only in-frame clones here, not all; method: immunoSEQ multiplex PCR. Of 55,000 to 75,000 clones in the sample, roughly 82% are singletons; the top ten hold around 1.1%. The sequences come from CD4+ or CD8+ T cells sorted from blood, collected in a trial of the OX40 agonist ivuxolimab. The source is an adult with an advanced solid tumor such as melanoma, head and neck, liver or kidney cancer. Each CDR3 is given with its conserved first and last residue. Each record gives: D gene, V gene, J gene, clone size, CDR3 protein, CDR3 DNA. The D gene is left open where the match is weak. Expanded clones are given a class, and other clones once, few, many or no size at all.

NA	TRBV7-8	TRBJ1-5	NA	CASSLATGNQPQHF	TGTGCCAGCAGCTTAGCAACTGGGAATCAGCCCCAGCATTTT
NA	TRBV18	TRBJ1-6	NA	CASSPPQGRSSPLHF	TGTGCCAGCTCACCACCACAGGGAAGATCCTCACCCCTCCACTTT
TRBD1	TRBV19	TRBJ1-6	NA	CASSISGQGNSPLHF	TGTGCCAGTAGTATCTCGGGACAGGGTAATTCACCCCTCCACTTT
NA	TRBV28	TRBJ2-7	NA	CASSSVVGTYEQYF	TGTGCCAGCAGTTCTGTGGTGGGGACCTACGAGCAGTACTTC
NA	TRBV29-1	TRBJ2-2	NA	CSVEEGKDTGELFF	TGCAGCGTTGAAGAGGGGAAGGACACCGGGGAGCTGTTTTTT
TRBD1	TRBV7-9	TRBJ1-5	NA	CASSFGTDGQPQHF	TGTGCCAGCAGCTTTGGGACAGACGGCCAGCCCCAGCATTTT
TRBD1	TRBV5-1	TRBJ2-2	few	CASSFRQGIGTGELFF	TGCGCCAGCAGCTTCCGACAGGGGATAGGCACCGGGGAGCTGTTTTTT
NA	TRBV5-4	TRBJ1-5	NA	CASSPSPSQPQHF	TGTGCCAGCAGCCCTAGCCCCAGTCAGCCCCAGCATTTT
NA	TRBV29-1	TRBJ1-2	NA	CSVGARAETYGYTF	TGCAGCGTTGGGGCCAGGGCAGAGACCTATGGCTACACCTTC
NA	TRBV5-6	TRBJ1-2	NA	CASSYGGNYGYTF	TGTGCCAGCAGCTACGGGGGTAACTATGGCTACACCTTC
TRBD2	TRBV5-1	TRBJ2-3	NA	CASRLAGVTDTQYF	TGCGCCAGTCGACTAGCGGGGGTCACAGATACGCAGTATTTT
NA	TRBV19	TRBJ1-2	NA	CASSEPGHLYGYTF	TGTGCCAGTAGTGAGCCGGGACACCTGTATGGCTACACCTTC
NA	TRBV5-1	TRBJ2-1	NA	CASSLAGGSHNEQFF	TGCGCCAGCAGCTTGGCAGGGGGGTCTCACAATGAGCAGTTCTTC
NA	TRBV6-5	TRBJ2-1	NA	CASKKDYNEQFF	TGTGCCAGCAAAAAGGACTACAATGAGCAGTTCTTC
TRBD2	TRBV27	TRBJ2-2	NA	CASSSGLAGVTGELFF	TGTGCCAGCAGTTCGGGACTAGCGGGGGTTACCGGGGAGCTGTTTTTT
NA	TRBV10-3	TRBJ2-1	NA	CAISARGGEDYNEQFF	TGTGCCATCAGTGCCCGAGGCGGGGAGGACTACAATGAGCAGTTCTTC
NA	TRBV7-2	TRBJ2-3	NA	CASSLMRVGDTQYF	TGTGCCAGCAGCTTAATGAGGGTGGGTGATACGCAGTATTTT
NA	TRBV6-5	TRBJ1-4	NA	CASSYHVTLTEKLFF	TGTGCCAGCAGTTACCACGTCACACTAACTGAAAAACTGTTTTTT
TRBD1	TRBV6-1	TRBJ2-3	NA	CASSTGQGITDTQYF	TGTGCCAGCAGTACAGGACAGGGGATAACAGATACGCAGTATTTT
NA	TRBV6-5	TRBJ2-7	NA	CASSYGPTYEQYF	TGTGCCAGCAGTTACGGCCCGACTTACGAGCAGTACTTC
NA	TRBV14	TRBJ1-1	few	CASSPDSMNTEAFF	TGTGCCAGCAGCCCGGACAGCATGAACACTGAAGCTTTCTTT
TRBD1	TRBV2	TRBJ2-3	NA	CASRGGTGDLPQYF	TGTGCCAGCAGGGGGGGGACAGGGGACCTCCCGCAGTATTTT
NA	TRBV11-2	TRBJ2-2	NA	CASSFANTGELFF	TGTGCCAGCAGCTTTGCGAACACCGGGGAGCTGTTTTTT
NA	TRBV7-2	TRBJ2-7	NA	CASSQGGSPYEQYF	TGTGCCAGCAGCCAAGGGGGATCCCCCTACGAGCAGTACTTC
TRBD1	TRBV10-3	TRBJ2-7	NA	CAISYRGPSYEQYF	TGTGCCATCAGTTACAGGGGGCCGAGCTACGAGCAGTACTTC
NA	TRBV7-9	TRBJ1-2	NA	CASSLEWGGNYGYTF	TGTGCCAGCAGCTTAGAATGGGGTGGTAACTATGGCTACACCTTC
TRBD1	TRBV11-2	TRBJ2-5	NA	CASSSPRQGAGETQYF	TGTGCCAGCAGCTCCCCGAGACAGGGGGCCGGGGAGACCCAGTACTTC
NA	TRBV7-6	TRBJ1-6	NA	CASSLAFDRPLHF	TGTGCCAGCAGCTTAGCCTTTGACAGACCCCTCCACTTT
NA	TRBV7-2	TRBJ1-2	once	CASSLGSASVGYTF	TGTGCCAGCAGCTTAGGTTCTGCGAGTGTTGGCTACACCTTC
NA	TRBV2	TRBJ1-2	NA	CASNVGGYGYTF	TGTGCCAGCAACGTAGGCGGCTATGGCTACACCTTC
NA	TRBV2	TRBJ1-5	few	CASSVTEPQHF	TGTGCCAGCAGTGTAACTGAGCCCCAGCATTTT
NA	TRBV10-3	TRBJ1-4	NA	CAISESSTNEKLFF	TGTGCCATCAGTGAGTCGTCGACTAATGAAAAACTGTTTTTT
NA	TRBV19	TRBJ2-2	NA	CASSRFTGTNTGELFF	TGTGCCAGTAGTCGCTTCACAGGGACGAACACCGGGGAGCTGTTTTTT
NA	TRBV27	TRBJ2-5	NA	CASSPSGAQETQYF	TGTGCCAGCAGTCCCTCCGGGGCCCAAGAGACCCAGTACTTC
NA	TRBV27	TRBJ1-5	NA	CASRPTGWGQPQHF	TGTGCCAGCAGGCCAACAGGGTGGGGTCAGCCCCAGCATTTT
NA	TRBV11-2	TRBJ1-4	NA	CASSLATRLNEKLFF	TGTGCCAGCAGCTTAGCCACTCGGCTTAATGAAAAACTGTTTTTT
NA	TRBV7-2	TRBJ2-2	NA	CASSFETVRTGELFF	TGTGCCAGCAGCTTCGAGACAGTTAGGACCGGGGAGCTGTTTTTT
NA	TRBV4-3	TRBJ1-2	NA	CASSQGTKFNYGYTF	TGCGCCAGCAGCCAAGGGACAAAATTTAACTATGGCTACACCTTC
NA	TRBV11-3	TRBJ1-5	once	CASSLDDSNQPQHF	TGTGCCAGCAGCTTAGATGATAGCAATCAGCCCCAGCATTTT